A selection of T cell receptor beta chains follows, all from one sample in a study of T-cell reconstitution after alpha-beta-depleted transplantation in children. TCRdb fed the PCR reads into MiXCR, producing one record per CDR3 protein. Among about 600,000 distinct CDR3 sequences, roughly a tenth were seen once, and the ten largest hold approximately 4.1%. Sequences were derived from PBMCs from the stem cell graft donor, sampled from the stem cell graft. The receptors shown here come from a human donor who donated a stem cell graft to a child with acute myeloid leukemia. Both conserved end residues are part of each CDR3. A D gene is named only where the DNA matches it firmly. Rows give clone size only sometimes, using once, few, many, or a class for an expanded clone.

j_gene	abundance	d_gene	v_gene	CDR3nt	CDR3aa
TRBJ2-3	few	-	TRBV7-2	TGTGCCAGCAGCTTACAGGCGGCGGGAATGGGCACAGATACGCAGTATTTT	CASSLQAAGMGTDTQYF
TRBJ2-1	-	TRBD2	TRBV11-2	TGTGCCAGCAGCGCCAGGACTAGTATCTACAATGAGCAGTTCTTC	CASSARTSIYNEQFF
TRBJ2-2	many	TRBD2	TRBV12-3/TRBV12-4	TGTGCCAGCACCTCGGGACTAGGGGCCGGGGAGCTGTTTTTT	CASTSGLGAGELFF
TRBJ2-3	few	TRBD2	TRBV24-1	TGTGCCACCAGTGCAGCATCGGGCGGGAGCCGAGATACGCAGTATTTT	CATSAASGGSRDTQYF
TRBJ2-5	few	-	TRBV4-3	TGCGCCAGCAGCCAGGGGGCCGACAGCGGGGAGATCCAGTACTTC	CASSQGADSGEIQYF
TRBJ1-1	-	TRBD1	TRBV29-1	TGCAGCTCTACAGGGGAGGACACTGAAGCTTTCTTT	CSSTGEDTEAFF
TRBJ1-4	few	TRBD1	TRBV7-2	TGTGCCAGCAGCCGAGGGCAGGGGGGCGAAAAACTGTTTTTT	CASSRGQGGEKLFF
TRBJ2-5	-	-	TRBV18	TGTGCCAGCTCACCCCTCGACAGAGTCATATCTCAAGAGACCCAGTACTTC	CASSPLDRVISQETQYF
TRBJ2-7	few	TRBD2	TRBV4-3	TGCGCCAGCAGCCAGGGGAGTAGCGGGAGGGCCCAGCAGTACTTC	CASSQGSSGRAQQYF
TRBJ2-1	few	-	TRBV24-1	TGTGCCACCAGTGATCCTGGCGGGTCGAGATCCTACAATGAGCAGTTCTTC	CATSDPGGSRSYNEQFF
TRBJ2-3	-	TRBD2	TRBV28	TGTGCCAGCAGGGCTCCGGGACTAGCGGGTACGCAGTATTTT	CASRAPGLAGTQYF
TRBJ1-1	few	-	TRBV7-2	TGTGCCAGCAGCTGGAGTCGCCTGGGCACTGAAGCTTTCTTT	CASSWSRLGTEAFF
TRBJ2-7	few	TRBD1	TRBV6-1	TGTGCCAGCAGAGAGGTTGGACAGGAATGGCGCGAGCAGTACTTC	CASREVGQEWREQYF
TRBJ2-4	many	TRBD2	TRBV3-1	TGTGCCAGCAGCCGACGGACTAGCGGACCGTTAGCCAAAAACATTCAGTACTTC	CASSRRTSGPLAKNIQYF
TRBJ1-1	-	TRBD1	TRBV10-2	TGCGCCAGCTCTTCACAGGGGATCGGCACTGAAGCTTTCTTT	CASSSQGIGTEAFF
TRBJ2-1	few	-	TRBV20-1	TGCAGTGCTAGTTCATTGCGCAATGAGCAGTTCTTC	CSASSLRNEQFF
TRBJ2-2	many	-	TRBV6-2/TRBV6-3	TGTGCCAGCAGCAGACTAGTAAACACCGGGGAGCTGTTTTTT	CASSRLVNTGELFF
TRBJ1-1	-	-	TRBV7-2	TGTGCCAGCAGCTTAGTGCGGATGAACACTGAAGCTTTCTTT	CASSLVRMNTEAFF
TRBJ1-5	few	-	TRBV5-1	TGCGCCAGCAGCTTGGACGGATTTAGCAATCAGCCCCAGCATTTT	CASSLDGFSNQPQHF
TRBJ2-5	many	TRBD2	TRBV12-3/TRBV12-4	TGTGCCAGCAGTTTAATGACTAGCGGGAGGAGAGAGACCCAGTACTTC	CASSLMTSGRRETQYF
TRBJ2-2	few	-	TRBV6-5	TGTGCCAGCAGTTACGGCGGAGTGAACACCGGGGAGCTGTTTTTT	CASSYGGVNTGELFF
TRBJ1-5	many	TRBD1	TRBV20-1	TGCAGTGCTAGAGGCAGGGGGAGTCAGCCCCAGCATTTT	CSARGRGSQPQHF
TRBJ2-3	few	TRBD1	TRBV29-1	TGCAGCGTTGGCCCCCTTCGGACAGGGGGCGAAGGACTACGCACAGATACGCAGTATTTT	CSVGPLRTGGEGLRTDTQYF
TRBJ2-7	few	-	TRBV20-1	TGCAGTGCCAAAGGGCTTACCTACGAGCAGTACTTC	CSAKGLTYEQYF
TRBJ2-2	many	-	TRBV29-1	TGCAGCGGTGTACAGGGCCCCGCGAACACCGGGGAGCTGTTTTTT	CSGVQGPANTGELFF
TRBJ2-3	once	TRBD2	TRBV29-1	TGCAGCGTTTACACTAGCGGGGATAGAAGCCGCACAGATACGCAGTATTTT	CSVYTSGDRSRTDTQYF
TRBJ2-2	many	-	TRBV29-1	TGCAGCGTTGGGACAGCTGCGACCGGGGAGCTGTTTTTT	CSVGTAATGELFF
TRBJ2-1	-	-	TRBV6-2/TRBV6-3	TGTGCCAGCACCGACTCGTACGATGAGCAGTTCTTC	CASTDSYDEQFF
TRBJ2-5	few	-	TRBV5-1	TGCGCCAGCAGCTTGGTGGGGCTAGGACAAGAGACCCAGTACTTC	CASSLVGLGQETQYF
TRBJ1-5	-	-	TRBV6-4	TGTGCCAGCAGTGACTCGAAGGGTAGCAATCAGCCCCAGCATTTT	CASSDSKGSNQPQHF
TRBJ2-3	few	-	TRBV21-1	TGTGCCAGCAGCAAAGCGCTTGTGACTAGCGGGGACTGGACAGATACGCAGTATTTT	CASSKALVTSGDWTDTQYF
TRBJ2-7	few	TRBD2	TRBV7-9	TGTGCCAGCAGCTTTACACTCCTAGCGGGAGTCTACGAGCAGTACTTC	CASSFTLLAGVYEQYF
TRBJ2-1	few	TRBD2	TRBV4-2	TGTGCCAGCAGCGGCACTAGCGGGATAAACAATGAGCAGTTCTTC	CASSGTSGINNEQFF
TRBJ1-3	-	-	TRBV18	TGTGCCAGCTCACTTGCTGTTGCAGACTCTGGAAACACCATATATTTT	CASSLAVADSGNTIYF
TRBJ1-6	few	TRBD1	TRBV9	TGTGCCAGCAGCGTAGGCGACAGGGGGCGGAATGGGTCACCCCTCCACTTT	CASSVGDRGRNGSPLHF
TRBJ2-1	many	TRBD2	TRBV28	TGTGCCAGCACCCAGGGACTAGCGGGAGGGCGAGGCTACAATGAGCAGTTCTTC	CASTQGLAGGRGYNEQFF
TRBJ1-5	-	-	TRBV27	TGTGCCAGCAGTCCCTATACCGCTGGAGGCAGGCGACAGCCCCAGCATTTT	CASSPYTAGGRRQPQHF
TRBJ1-5	many	TRBD1	TRBV6-1	TGTGCCAGCAGTCCGGGACAGGGTAGGGGCAATCAGCCCCAGCATTTT	CASSPGQGRGNQPQHF
TRBJ1-3	many	-	TRBV4-3	TGCGCCAGCAGCCAAGCGAACGCGTCGGGAAACACCATATATTTT	CASSQANASGNTIYF
TRBJ2-5	-	TRBD2	TRBV7-2	TGTGCCAGCAGCTTAGCCCCCGGTCGACTAGCGGGAGTAGGAGAGACCCAGTACTTC	CASSLAPGRLAGVGETQYF
TRBJ2-1	-	-	TRBV20-1	TGCTGCGCTAGAGATCTCGTTGGGGGGTCCTCCTACAATGAGCAGTTCTTC	CCARDLVGGSSYNEQFF
TRBJ1-2	few	-	TRBV29-1	TGCAGCGTTGTATGGCGGGGAGGCTACACCTTC	CSVVWRGGYTF
TRBJ2-1	many	TRBD2	TRBV7-6	TGTGCCAGCAGCTCTCGCTCCACTACTAGCGGGGCTGACAATGAGCAGTTCTTC	CASSSRSTTSGADNEQFF